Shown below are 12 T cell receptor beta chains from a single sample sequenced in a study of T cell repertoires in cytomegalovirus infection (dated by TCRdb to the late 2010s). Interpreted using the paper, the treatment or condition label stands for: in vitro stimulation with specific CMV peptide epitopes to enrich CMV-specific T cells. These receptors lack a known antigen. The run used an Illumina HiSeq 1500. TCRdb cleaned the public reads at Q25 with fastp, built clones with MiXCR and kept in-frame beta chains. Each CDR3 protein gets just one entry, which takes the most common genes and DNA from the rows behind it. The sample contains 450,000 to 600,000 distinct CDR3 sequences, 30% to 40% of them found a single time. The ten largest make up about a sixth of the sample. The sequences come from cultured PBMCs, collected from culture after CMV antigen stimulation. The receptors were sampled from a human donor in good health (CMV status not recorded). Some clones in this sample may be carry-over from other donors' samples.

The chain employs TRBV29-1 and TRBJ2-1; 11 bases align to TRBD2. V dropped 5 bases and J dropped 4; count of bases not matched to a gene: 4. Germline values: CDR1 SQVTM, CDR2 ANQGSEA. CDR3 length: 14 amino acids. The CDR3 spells CSVKTSGMYNEQFF. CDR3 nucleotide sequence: TGCAGCGTTAAGACTAGCGGGATGTACAATGAGCAGTTCTTC.

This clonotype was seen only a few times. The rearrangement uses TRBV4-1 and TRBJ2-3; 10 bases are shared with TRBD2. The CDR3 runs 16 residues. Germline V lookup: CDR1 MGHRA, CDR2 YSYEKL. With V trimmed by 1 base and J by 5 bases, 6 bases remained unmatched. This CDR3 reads CASSQVGSGRGDTQYF. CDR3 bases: TGCGCCAGCAGCCAAGTTGGGAGCGGGAGGGGAGATACGCAGTATTTT.

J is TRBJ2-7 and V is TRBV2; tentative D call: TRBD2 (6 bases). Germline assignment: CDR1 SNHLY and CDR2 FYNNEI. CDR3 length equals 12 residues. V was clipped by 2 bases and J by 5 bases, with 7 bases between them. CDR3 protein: CASSETSNEQYF. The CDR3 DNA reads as TGTGCCAGCAGTGAAACTAGCAACGAGCAGTACTTC.

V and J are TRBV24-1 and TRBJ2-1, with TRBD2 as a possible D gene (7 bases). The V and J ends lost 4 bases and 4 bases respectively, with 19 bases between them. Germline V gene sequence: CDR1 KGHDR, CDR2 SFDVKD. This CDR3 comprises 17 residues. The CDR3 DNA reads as TGTGCCACCAGTGACCCCGCAGGGGTAGCGGGTTACAATGAGCAGTTCTTC. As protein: CATSDPAGVAGYNEQFF.

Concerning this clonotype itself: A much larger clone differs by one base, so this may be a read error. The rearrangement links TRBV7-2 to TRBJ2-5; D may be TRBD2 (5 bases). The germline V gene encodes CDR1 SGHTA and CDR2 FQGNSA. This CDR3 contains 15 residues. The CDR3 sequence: CASSQDGKQVEAQYF. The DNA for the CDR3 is TGTGCCAGCAGCCAAGACGGGAAACAAGTAGAGGCCCAGTACTTC.

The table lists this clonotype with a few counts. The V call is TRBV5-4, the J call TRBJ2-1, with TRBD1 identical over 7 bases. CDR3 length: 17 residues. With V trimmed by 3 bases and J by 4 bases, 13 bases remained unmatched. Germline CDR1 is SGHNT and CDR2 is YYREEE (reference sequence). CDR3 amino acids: CASSSRNSGTDYNEQFF. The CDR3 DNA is TGTGCCAGCAGCTCTAGAAATTCCGGGACAGATTACAATGAGCAGTTCTTC.

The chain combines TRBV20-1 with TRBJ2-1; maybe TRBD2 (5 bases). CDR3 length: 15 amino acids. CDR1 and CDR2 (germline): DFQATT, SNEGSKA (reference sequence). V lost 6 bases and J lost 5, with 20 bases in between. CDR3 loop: CSASRSRTGHNEQFF. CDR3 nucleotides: TGCAGTGCAAGCCGGTCCCGGACTGGGCACAATGAGCAGTTCTTC.

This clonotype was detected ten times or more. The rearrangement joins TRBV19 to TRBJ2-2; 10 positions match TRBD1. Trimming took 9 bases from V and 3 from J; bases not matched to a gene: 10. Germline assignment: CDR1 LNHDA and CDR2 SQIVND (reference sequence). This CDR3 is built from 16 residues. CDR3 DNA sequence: TGTGCCAGCCGGGACAGGGGACGTCAAGACACCGGGGAGCTGTTTTTT. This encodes CASRDRGRQDTGELFF.

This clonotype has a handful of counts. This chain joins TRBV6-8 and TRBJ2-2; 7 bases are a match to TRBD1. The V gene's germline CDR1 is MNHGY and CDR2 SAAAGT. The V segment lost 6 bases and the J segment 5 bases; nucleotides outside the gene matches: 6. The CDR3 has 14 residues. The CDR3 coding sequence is TGTGCCAGCAGGAGACAGGGATCGACCGGGGAGCTGTTTTTT. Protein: CASRRQGSTGELFF.

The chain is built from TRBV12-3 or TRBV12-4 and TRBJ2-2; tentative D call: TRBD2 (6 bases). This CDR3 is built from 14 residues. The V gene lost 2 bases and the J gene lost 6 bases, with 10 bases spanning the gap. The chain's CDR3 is CASSLYSGAGELFF. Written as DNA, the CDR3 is TGTGCCAGCAGTTTATATTCGGGGGCCGGGGAGCTGTTTTTT.

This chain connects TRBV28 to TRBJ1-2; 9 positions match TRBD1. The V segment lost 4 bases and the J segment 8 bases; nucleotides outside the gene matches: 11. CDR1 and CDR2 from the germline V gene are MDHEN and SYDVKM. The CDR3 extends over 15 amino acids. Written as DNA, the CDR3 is TGTGCCAGCAGTTACGGGACAGGGAAAGTTGTCGGCTACACCTTC. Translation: CASSYGTGKVVGYTF.

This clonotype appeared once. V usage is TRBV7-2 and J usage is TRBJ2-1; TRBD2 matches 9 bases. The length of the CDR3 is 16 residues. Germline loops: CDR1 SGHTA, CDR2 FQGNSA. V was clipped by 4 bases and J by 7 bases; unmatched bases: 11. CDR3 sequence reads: CASSYLSGRGLNEQFF. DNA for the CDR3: TGTGCCAGCAGCTACCTTAGCGGGAGAGGGTTGAATGAGCAGTTCTTC.